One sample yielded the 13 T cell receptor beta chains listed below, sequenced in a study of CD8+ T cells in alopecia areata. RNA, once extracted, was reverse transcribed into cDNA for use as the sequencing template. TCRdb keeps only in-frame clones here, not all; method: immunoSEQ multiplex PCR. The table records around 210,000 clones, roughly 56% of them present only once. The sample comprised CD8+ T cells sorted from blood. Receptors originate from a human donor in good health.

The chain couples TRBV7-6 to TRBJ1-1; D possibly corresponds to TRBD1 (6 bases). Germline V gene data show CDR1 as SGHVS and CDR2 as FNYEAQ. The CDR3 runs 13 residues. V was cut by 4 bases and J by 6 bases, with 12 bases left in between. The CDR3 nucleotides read TGTGCCAGCAGCTCCGGGACATCTTCTGAAGCTTTCTTT. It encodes CASSSGTSSEAFF.

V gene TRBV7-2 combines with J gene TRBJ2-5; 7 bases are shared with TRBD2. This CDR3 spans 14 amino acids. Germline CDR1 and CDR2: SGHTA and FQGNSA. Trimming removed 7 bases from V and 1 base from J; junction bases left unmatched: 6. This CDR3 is CASTRWGGQETQYF. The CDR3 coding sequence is TGTGCCAGCACCCGGTGGGGGGGCCAAGAGACCCAGTACTTC.

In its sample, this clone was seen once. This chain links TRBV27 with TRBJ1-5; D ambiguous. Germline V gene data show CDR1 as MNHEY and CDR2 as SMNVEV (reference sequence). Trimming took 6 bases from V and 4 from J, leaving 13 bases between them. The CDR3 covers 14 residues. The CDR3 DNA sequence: TGTGCCAGCAGCATGGCCCGGAAGAATCAGCCCCAGCATTTT. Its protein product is CASSMARKNQPQHF.

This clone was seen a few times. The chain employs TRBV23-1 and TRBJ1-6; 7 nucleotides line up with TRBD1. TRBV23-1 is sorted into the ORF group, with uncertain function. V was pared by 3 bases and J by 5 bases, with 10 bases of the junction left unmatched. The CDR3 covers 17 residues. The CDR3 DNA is TGCGCCAGCAGTCAGGTGGACAGGCACAATGATAATTCACCCCTCCACTTT. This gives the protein CASSQVDRHNDNSPLHF.

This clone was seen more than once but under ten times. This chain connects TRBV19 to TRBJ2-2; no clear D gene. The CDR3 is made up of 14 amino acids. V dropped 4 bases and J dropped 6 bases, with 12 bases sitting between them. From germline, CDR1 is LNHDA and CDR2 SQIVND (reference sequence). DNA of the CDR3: TGTGCCAGTAGTACGCCGTCTGAGGCCGGGGAGCTGTTTTTT. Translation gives CASSTPSEAGELFF.

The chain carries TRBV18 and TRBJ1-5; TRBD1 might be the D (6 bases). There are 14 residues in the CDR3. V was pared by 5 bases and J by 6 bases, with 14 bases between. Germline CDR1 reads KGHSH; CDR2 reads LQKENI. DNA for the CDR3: TGTGCCAGCTCAGTACACAGGGTAGGTCAGCCCCAGCATTTT. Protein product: CASSVHRVGQPQHF. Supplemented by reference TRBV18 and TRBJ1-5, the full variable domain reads NAGVMQNPRHLVRRRGQEARLRCSPMKGHSHVYWYRQLPEEGLKFMVYLQKENIIDESGMPKERFSAEFPKEGPSILRIQQVVRGDSAAYFCASSVHRVGQPQHFGDGTRLSIL.

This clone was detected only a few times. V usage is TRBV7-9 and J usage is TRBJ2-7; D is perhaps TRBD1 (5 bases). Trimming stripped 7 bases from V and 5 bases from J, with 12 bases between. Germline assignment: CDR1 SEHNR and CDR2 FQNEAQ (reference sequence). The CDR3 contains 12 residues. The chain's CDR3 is CASKGSANEQYF. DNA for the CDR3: TGTGCCAGCAAGGGGTCGGCCAACGAGCAGTACTTC.

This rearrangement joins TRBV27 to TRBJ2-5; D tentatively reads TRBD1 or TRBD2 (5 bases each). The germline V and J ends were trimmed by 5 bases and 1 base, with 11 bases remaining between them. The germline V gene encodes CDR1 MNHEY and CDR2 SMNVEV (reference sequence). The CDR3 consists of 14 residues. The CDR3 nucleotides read TGTGCCAGCAGTCCTTGGGGGACCCAAGAGACCCAGTACTTC. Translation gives CASSPWGTQETQYF.

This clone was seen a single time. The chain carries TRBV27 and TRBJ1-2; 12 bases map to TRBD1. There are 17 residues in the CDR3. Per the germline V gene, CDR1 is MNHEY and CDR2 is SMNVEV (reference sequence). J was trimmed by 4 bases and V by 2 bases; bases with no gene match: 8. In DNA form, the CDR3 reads TGTGCCAGCAGTTTACGTATGGGGACAGGGGGCGGCTATGGCTACACCTTC. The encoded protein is CASSLRMGTGGGYGYTF.

This chain's CDR3 is CASRGGLNEQFF. The CDR3 bases are TGTGCCAGCAGAGGAGGGTTGAATGAGCAGTTCTTC. V usage is TRBV27 and J usage is TRBJ2-1, with D possibly matching TRBD2 (6 bases). Trimming cost V 6 bases and J 7 bases, with 10 bases left between them. The CDR3 runs 12 residues. Germline-derived CDR1 and CDR2 are MNHEY and SMNVEV (reference sequence).

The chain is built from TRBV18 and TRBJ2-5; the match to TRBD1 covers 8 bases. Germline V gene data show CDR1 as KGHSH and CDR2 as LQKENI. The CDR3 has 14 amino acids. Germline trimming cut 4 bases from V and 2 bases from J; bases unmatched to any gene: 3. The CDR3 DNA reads TGTGCCAGCTCACAGGGACAGGAGCAAGAGACCCAGTACTTC. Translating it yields CASSQGQEQETQYF.

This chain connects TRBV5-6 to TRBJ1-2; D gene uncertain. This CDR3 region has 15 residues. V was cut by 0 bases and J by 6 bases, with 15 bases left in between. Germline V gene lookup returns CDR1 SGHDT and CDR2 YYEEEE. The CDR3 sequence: CASSLATGGVDGYTF. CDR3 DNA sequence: TGTGCCAGCAGCTTGGCCACGGGTGGGGTGGATGGCTACACCTTC.

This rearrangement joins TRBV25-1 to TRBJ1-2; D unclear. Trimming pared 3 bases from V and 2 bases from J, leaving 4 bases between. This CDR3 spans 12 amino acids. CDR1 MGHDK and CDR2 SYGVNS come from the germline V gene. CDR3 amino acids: CASSDSNYGYTF. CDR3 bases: TGTGCCAGCAGTGACAGCAACTATGGCTACACCTTC.